Below, 17 T cell receptor beta chains from the same sample are listed, as sequenced in a study of CD8+ T cells in alopecia areata. The treatment denotes: oral pan-JAK inhibitor, 5-10 mg twice daily. RNA extraction and reverse transcription yielded cDNA as sequencing template. Libraries were prepared by immunoSEQ multiplex PCR; TCRdb keeps only in-frame clonotypes and omits some of them. The profile covers 100,000 or so clones, with approximately 63% appearing a single time and 16% taken by the ten largest. Material: CD8+ T cells sorted from blood, obtained at approximately week 60, from a patient treated with tofacitinib. Receptor source: a human donor with alopecia areata.

The chain is built from TRBV15 and TRBJ2-1; D is possibly TRBD1 (5 bases). Trimming removed 3 bases at V and 5 bases at J, with 5 bases between. This CDR3 has 12 residues. Germline V CDR1 and CDR2: LNHNV, YYDKDF (reference sequence). CDR3 residues: CATSSRDNEQFF. The CDR3 DNA reads TGTGCCACCAGCAGCAGGGACAATGAGCAGTTCTTC.

This chain connects TRBV4-2 to TRBJ2-7; D perhaps matches TRBD2 (6 bases). The V and J ends lost 0 bases and 1 base respectively, with 10 bases between them. CDR1 is LGHNA and CDR2 is YNFKEQ in the germline V gene. This CDR3 region has 15 residues. The CDR3 DNA reads as TGTGCCAGCAGCCAAGATCACGGGGGATCCTACGAGCAGTACTTC. It translates to CASSQDHGGSYEQYF.

The gene calls are TRBV4-1 and TRBJ2-5, with 9 bases fitting TRBD2. Losses at the gene ends were 0 bases for V and 5 bases for J; bases not matched to a gene: 4. This CDR3 is 15 amino acids long. Germline CDR1 and CDR2: MGHRA and YSYEKL. The CDR3 loop reads CASSQDGGGAETQYF. CDR3 nucleotide sequence: TGCGCCAGCAGCCAAGACGGCGGGGGGGCGGAGACCCAGTACTTC.

V and J are TRBV5-1 and TRBJ1-1, with D possibly TRBD1 on 5 matching bases. The V end was cut by 3 bases, the J end by 5 bases, with 20 bases between. Germline V gives CDR1 SGHRS, CDR2 YFSETQ. This CDR3 has 16 amino acids. The CDR3 nucleotides read TGCGCCAGCAGCTCCCCTAGTGCGGGGGAGGGAACTGAAGCTTTCTTT. The encoded protein is CASSSPSAGEGTEAFF.

CDR3 sequence: CASSSTRQGAGELFF. The CDR3 DNA reads as TGTGCCAGCAGCTCGACCCGACAGGGGGCCGGGGAGCTGTTTTTT. J is TRBJ2-2 and V is TRBV11-2; TRBD1 matches at 9 bases. Per the germline V gene, CDR1 is SGHAT and CDR2 is FQNNGV. V lost 4 bases, J lost 6 bases, and 6 bases stayed unmatched. The length of the CDR3 is 15 residues.

V is TRBV7-9 and J is TRBJ1-2, with a possible D match to TRBD1 (6 bases). The CDR3 has 12 residues. Germline CDR1 reads SEHNR; CDR2 reads FQNEAQ (reference sequence). V was shortened by 5 bases and J by 3 bases, with 7 bases between the two germline ends. CDR3 loop: CASSQGHYGYTF. DNA for the CDR3: TGTGCCAGCAGCCAGGGGCACTATGGCTACACCTTC.

The chain carries TRBV13 and TRBJ2-7; either TRBD1 or TRBD2 may supply D (5 bases each). CDR3 length equals 15 residues. With 5 bases removed from V and 3 bases from J, the gap between germline ends came to 17 bases. Germline V gene lookup returns CDR1 PRHDT and CDR2 FYEKMQ (reference sequence). The CDR3 reads CASSPTGAAYYEQYF. The CDR3 DNA is TGTGCCAGCAGCCCGACCGGGGCAGCCTACTACGAGCAGTACTTC.

This clone was observed a handful of times. The chain couples TRBV7-8 to TRBJ2-7; the D gene is possibly TRBD1 (5 bases). Trimming shortened V by 0 bases and J by 4 bases, and 10 bases separated the two germline ends. In germline, CDR1 is SGHVS, CDR2 FQNEAQ. This CDR3 is built from 14 residues. CDR3 residues: CASSLAGVLYEQYF. CDR3 sequence (DNA): TGTGCCAGCAGCTTAGCAGGGGTTCTGTACGAGCAGTACTTC.

This clone was seen repeatedly, ten times or more. V and J are TRBV11-2 and TRBJ2-3; D gene unclear. V was shortened by 1 base and J by 2 bases, with 13 bases between the two germline ends. This CDR3 has 16 amino acids. Germline CDR1 SGHAT, CDR2 FQNNGV. The CDR3 region is CASSLVSTVVTDTQYF. CDR3 nucleotides: TGTGCCAGCAGCTTAGTGTCGACGGTAGTCACAGATACGCAGTATTTT.

The genes are TRBV7-8 and TRBJ1-1; D ambiguous. The V gene's germline CDR1 is SGHVS and CDR2 FQNEAQ. Trimming cost V 1 base and J 0 bases, with 9 bases left between them. The CDR3 is made up of 15 amino acids. The CDR3 bases are TGTGCCAGCAGCTTAGACCGGCTCTTGAACACTGAAGCTTTCTTT. Protein product: CASSLDRLLNTEAFF.

The gene calls are TRBV19 and TRBJ2-5; TRBD2 matches at 10 bases. V was clipped by 4 bases and J by 3 bases; unmatched bases: 2. The CDR3 totals 14 residues. From germline, CDR1 is LNHDA and CDR2 SQIVND (reference sequence). Written as DNA, the CDR3 is TGTGCCAGTAGTACTAGCGGGGGAGAAGAGACCCAGTACTTC. Translation gives CASSTSGGEETQYF.

This clone turned up a few times. The chain recombines TRBV2 with TRBJ2-1; TRBD2 might be the D (6 bases). The germline gives CDR1 SNHLY, CDR2 FYNNEI. This CDR3 has 13 amino acids. V was clipped by 1 base and J by 10 bases, with 11 bases between them. CDR3 sequence: CASSEVKRVEQFF. For the CDR3, the DNA is TGTGCCAGCAGTGAAGTTAAGCGGGTCGAGCAGTTCTTC.

This clone was observed a handful of times. CDR3 in DNA: TGTGCCTGGAAGGATGGCCGAGACCGGGGCTACACCTTC. This translates into CAWKDGRDRGYTF. The J gene is TRBJ1-2, the V gene TRBV30; D unclear. CDR1 is GTSNPN, CDR2 SVGIG, per germline (reference sequence). This CDR3 contains 13 residues. Trimming took 4 bases from V and 8 from J, leaving 17 bases between them.

The V call is TRBV7-3, the J call TRBJ2-7; TRBD1 matches at 9 bases. CDR3 size: 17 residues. Trimming took 5 bases from V and 4 from J; bases not matched to a gene: 15. Germline V gives CDR1 SGHTA, CDR2 FQGTGA. The CDR3 DNA follows: TGTGCCAGCAGCGAATATCACTACCGGGACAGGGCGTACGAGCAGTACTTC. Protein: CASSEYHYRDRAYEQYF.

The rearrangement uses TRBV13 and TRBJ2-7, with D possibly TRBD1 on 6 matching bases. V lost 2 bases to trimming and J lost 3 bases, with 14 bases between them. The CDR3 has 15 amino acids. CDR1 and CDR2 (germline): PRHDT, FYEKMQ (reference sequence). CDR3 in amino acids: CASSLQGQRFYEQYF. The DNA of the CDR3 is TGTGCCAGCAGCTTACAAGGACAGAGATTCTACGAGCAGTACTTC.

This clone came up once. The V and J genes are TRBV14 and TRBJ2-7; 7 positions match TRBD2. The CDR3 extends over 15 amino acids. Germline trimming cut 3 bases from V and 0 bases from J; bases unmatched to any gene: 5. Germline V gives CDR1 SGHDN, CDR2 FVKESK. The CDR3 is CASSHREGYSYEQYF. CDR3 in DNA: TGTGCCAGCAGCCACAGGGAGGGCTACTCCTACGAGCAGTACTTC.

The CDR3 DNA reads TGTGCCAGCAGCTTAGGAGAAGGAGGCAATCAGCCCCAGCATTTT. Translation gives CASSLGEGGNQPQHF. This chain connects TRBV13 to TRBJ1-5; D unresolved. The CDR3 is made up of 15 amino acids. CDR1 is PRHDT and CDR2 is FYEKMQ in the germline V gene (reference sequence). V was trimmed by 0 bases and J by 2 bases, leaving 8 bases between them.